The rows below give T cell receptor beta chains drawn from one sample of a study of OX40 agonist ivuxolimab in advanced cancers. This table comes from immunoSEQ multiplex PCR, and its TCRdb copy is limited to in-frame clones, with some not included. The data show roughly 120,000 clones, approximately 90% seen once. Sequenced here: CD4+ or CD8+ T cells sorted from blood, sampled in a trial of the OX40 agonist ivuxolimab. These receptors originate from an adult with an advanced solid tumor such as melanoma, head and neck, liver or kidney cancer. CDR3s leave out the opening cysteine and the closing phenylalanine or tryptophan.

TRBV11-2	TRBJ2-1	ASSNGDIPDNEQF
TRBV5-1	TRBJ2-2	ASSFSMITGNTGELF
TRBV4-3	TRBJ2-1	ASSQASGDYNEQF
TRBV19	TRBJ2-6	ASSIVSGANVLT
TRBV30	TRBJ2-5	VWNKVGGETQY
TRBV29-1	TRBJ2-3	SARQPTDTQY
TRBV11-3	TRBJ2-7	ASSSGLAGVEQY
TRBV6-5	TRBJ1-2	ASSRLATGGYGYT
TRBV28	TRBJ1-5	ASSSFYSFRGDQPQH
TRBV27	TRBJ2-5	ASSFVGLAEGKETQY
TRBV29-1	TRBJ2-1	SERTSRTGNEQF
TRBV10-3	TRBJ1-4	AISQHRDSDNEKLF
TRBV6-6	TRBJ2-4	ASSTPDRIQY
TRBV19	TRBJ2-7	ASSMVEGYEQY
TRBV28	TRBJ1-5	ASSLLVGQIRSNQPQH
TRBV7-9	TRBJ1-1	ASSFEGDTEAF
TRBV6-1	TRBJ2-1	ASSVRAGGPLNEQF
TRBV6-5	TRBJ1-5	ASSFRQGGNQPQH
TRBV7-9	TRBJ2-1	ASSLGTSGKGYNGQF
TRBV19	TRBJ2-1	ASRMGQGREQF
TRBV7-3	TRBJ2-1	ASSLNSIYNEQF
TRBV7-8	TRBJ1-1	ASSLRGAARNTEAF
TRBV7-9	TRBJ2-5	ASSFRGIQETQY
TRBV28	TRBJ1-2	GSMEINYGYT
TRBV6-5	TRBJ1-1	ASSYSRLTEAF
TRBV21-1	TRBJ2-7	ASSKGLPTGGVYEQY
TRBV4-3	TRBJ1-5	ASSQLTGNNQPQH
TRBV14	TRBJ2-1	ASSQAKTSGFSEQF
TRBV5-6	TRBJ1-5	ASSLFRAGSNQPQH
TRBV28	TRBJ2-7	ASSSSGSSYEQY
TRBV19	TRBJ2-2	ASRNKGLQQGNTGELF
TRBV11-3	TRBJ2-2	ASSLRDTGELF
TRBV7-2	TRBJ1-1	ASSLTREVNTEAF
TRBV27	TRBJ2-3	ASSLERGDTQY
TRBV28	TRBJ2-1	ASSLRGRGTEQF
TRBV5-6	TRBJ1-1	ASSLGSTEAF
TRBV28	TRBJ2-7	ASSYRGPYEQY
TRBV19	TRBJ2-2	ASRGRKNTGELF
TRBV19	TRBJ1-5	ASSIAPASSNQPQH
TRBV6-5	TRBJ1-1	ASSYRDRGGTEAF